This TCR beta chain was sequenced in a study of blood T cell repertoires in COVID-19 (TCRdb year 2020). Some background on the complete study: The collaborator samples originated in the United States, Italy and Spain and spanned the acute and convalescent phases of COVID-19. A de-identified subject ID, COVID-19 status, age in years and sex were almost always included in the sample metadata. The repertoires were made available in a free public database intended to serve as a resource for research on the immune response to SARS-CoV-2. The samples were drawn from the first 160 participants of the ongoing ImmuneRACE study and from more than 1,000 subjects provided by 6 global collaborators. The material from the prospective study consisted of cDNA or gDNA derived from T cells, B-cell-depleted T cells, or PBMCs. Where available, HLA class I and class II types were taken from metadata supplied by the sample provider and were not determined by assay-based typing. Deeply sampled blood TCRbeta repertoires from subjects exposed to, actively infected with, or recovered from COVID-19 were included in the dataset. Summary of the overall study and its limitations: How much clinical and demographic metadata was included differed by source and by participant, and the metadata was provided uncurated.

The V end gives up 5 bases and the J end 5 bases, leaving 9 bases in the junction not matched to a gene. CDR1 SGHDT and CDR2 YYEEEE were looked up in the germline V gene. The CDR3, from cysteine to phenylalanine, totals 16 residues. Here the CDR3 DNA is all that survives: 48 bases in frame from base 1. Comments on this clone: The antigen it recognizes is unknown. Base qualities are not at hand, and no much larger clone is one base apart.

Each collaborating institution followed its own protocols to collect whole blood in K2EDTA tubes. For TCRbeta analysis, collaborators shipped samples as frozen whole blood, isolated PBMCs, or DNA extracted from either of those sample types. TCRbeta CDR3 regions were amplified from genomic DNA using the immunoSEQ Assay, a bias-controlled multiplex PCR. The original pipeline was this. The number of nucleated cells in each sample was estimated from the amplification of reference gene primers within the assay. To quantify the absolute abundance of each unique TCRbeta CDR3 rearrangement, sequence reads were collapsed and filtered. For each sample, productive Simpson clonality was calculated as the square root of Simpson's diversity index across productive rearrangements. TCRdb re-hosts the immuneACCESS table, in-frame sequences only. Its copies lack some clones; in the studies checked, an unresolved V gene accounts for under half of them, and the cause for the rest is not known. V and J calls and clone size are as listed in that table; D and trimming were resolved from the DNA. This sample lists about 140,000 clones; about 77% were detected once. Roughly 9% of the sample lies in the top ten.

The sequenced sample was peripheral blood. The chain joins TRBV5-6 to TRBJ2-5, and 13 junctional nucleotides match TRBD2. This sequence originates from a woman aged 45-59 years with active or convalescent COVID-19. The DNA sequence reads TGTGCCAGCAGTAGCTTCGGACTAGCGGGAGTGGAGACCCAGTACTTC. This translates into CASSSFGLAGVETQYF. With the portions outside the CDR3 filled from the reference TRBV5-6 and TRBJ2-5 genes, the complete variable region becomes DAGVTQSPTHLIKTRGQQVTLRCSPKSGHDTVSWYQQALGQGPQFIFQYYEEEERQRGNFPDRFSGHQFPNYSSELNVNALLLGDSALYLCASSSFGLAGVETQYFGPGTRLLVL.